This T cell receptor beta chain originates from a study of blood T cells in healthy people across ages. A second about 7 to 11 cycle PCR used barcoded and J-beta primers. Each CDR3 protein gets one entry after TCRdb re-called the 5' RACE reads with MiXCR. The sample has fewer than 2,000,000 distinct CDR3 sequences, more than 35% seen once. The CDR3 length is 16 residues. Trimming left V 3 bases short and J 5 bases short, with 18 bases between. From germline, CDR1 is SNHLY and CDR2 FYNNEI. The sequence derives from a human donor in good health. Sequencing was performed on blood. V usage is TRBV2 and J usage is TRBJ2-3, with a possible D match to TRBD2 (6 bases). The CDR3 spells CASSDLGLKTRDTQYF. In nucleotides, the CDR3 is TGTGCCAGCAGTGATTTGGGACTCAAGACTAGAGATACGCAGTATTTT.